Listed here is a single TCR beta chain. Both 60 Vbeta primers and 13 Jbeta primers went into the PCR. The assay was immunoSEQ multiplex PCR, and TCRdb's table has in-frame clones only and misses some. The profile covers some 76,000 clones, with 78% appearing a single time and around 9.3% taken by the ten largest. This entry is derived from a study of cytomegalovirus exposure and HLA in healthy donors. V lost 0 bases, J lost 3 bases, and 6 bases lay in between. CDR3 size: 13 residues. Germline CDR1 and CDR2: SGHRS and YFSETQ. V usage is TRBV5-1 and J usage is TRBJ1-1; no definite D call. This receptor was taken from a woman aged 35 to 49 in good health and CMV-seropositive. The sequenced material came from PBMCs. As DNA, the CDR3 is TGCGCCAGCAGCTTGGCGGTGGACACTGAAGCTTTCTTT. Its translation: CASSLAVDTEAFF.